These 13 T cell receptor beta chains were all obtained from the same sample, sequenced in a study of T cells in Graves' hyperthyroidism and ophthalmopathy. Amplification of TCR beta CDR3 regions was performed using RNA transcripts as template. The primer set for the first-round RT-PCR of the TCR CDR3 was HTBI. Each CDR3 protein is one row after TCRdb ran MiXCR on the multiplex PCR reads. The data show a few hundred thousand distinct CDR3 sequences, about 15% seen once. The sequencing input was blood. Source of these receptors: a woman aged 25 to 45 with Graves' hyperthyroidism.

The V call is TRBV5-1, the J call TRBJ2-2; 8 nucleotides line up with TRBD1. Losses at the gene ends were 6 bases for V and 7 bases for J; bases not matched to a gene: 11. CDR3 size: 15 residues. CDR1 and CDR2 (germline): SGHRS, YFSETQ. As DNA, the CDR3 is TGCGCCAGCACAGCGCGGCAGGGGGCCGGCGGGGAGCTGTTTTTT. Amino acid sequence: CASTARQGAGGELFF.

This clonotype was picked up a small number of times. The chain links TRBV5-1 to TRBJ2-7, with 11 positions matching TRBD1. Germline lookup yields CDR1 SGHRS and CDR2 YFSETQ. Losses at the gene ends were 4 bases for V and 1 base for J; bases not matched to a gene: 10. The CDR3 runs 17 residues. CDR3 sequence: CASSPGQGEVSSYEQYF. In DNA, the CDR3 is TGCGCCAGCAGCCCGGGACAGGGGGAGGTTTCTTCCTACGAGCAGTACTTC. Variable domain in full (rest from reference TRBV5-1 and TRBJ2-7): KAGVTQTPRYLIKTRGQQVTLSCSPISGHRSVSWYQQTPGQGLQFLFEYFSETQRNKGNFPGRFSGRQFSNSRSEMNVSTLELGDSALYLCASSPGQGEVSSYEQYFGPGTRLTVT.

CDR3 amino acids: CASSSRQGKNTGELFF. The CDR3 DNA sequence: TGTGCCAGCAGTTCCCGACAGGGCAAGAACACCGGGGAGCTGTTTTTT. The chain carries TRBV27 and TRBJ2-2; TRBD1 matches at 7 bases. The CDR3 has 16 amino acids. The germline CDR1 and CDR2 sequences are MNHEY and SMNVEV (reference sequence). After removal of 4 bases from V and 1 base from J, the junction contained 6 bases not matched to a gene.

This clonotype was detected ten times or more. The chain links TRBV5-1 to TRBJ1-2; 7 bases map to TRBD1. The CDR3 covers 15 residues. J was trimmed by 8 bases and V by 5 bases; bases with no gene match: 15. Germline V gene data show CDR1 as SGHRS and CDR2 as YFSETQ. CDR3 bases: TGCGCCAGCAGTCTTTTCGGTGACAGGGCGGAAGGCTACACCTTC. Protein product: CASSLFGDRAEGYTF.

The table lists this clonotype with many counts. This rearrangement joins TRBV11-2 to TRBJ2-7; possible D gene TRBD1, 6 bases. The germline V gene has CDR1 SGHAT and CDR2 FQNNGV. V was shortened by 6 bases and J by 3 bases, with 12 bases between the two germline ends. CDR3 size: 13 residues. The CDR3 reads CASRGASGYEQYF. CDR3 DNA sequence: TGTGCCAGCAGGGGGGCCTCAGGCTACGAGCAGTACTTC.

The chain carries TRBV3-1 and TRBJ1-4; D is undetermined. Trimming cost V 1 base and J 0 bases, with 6 bases left between them. The CDR3 sequence is 15 residues long. Germline V gene sequence: CDR1 LGHDT, CDR2 YNNKEL (reference sequence). This chain's CDR3 is CASSQAPATNEKLFF. For the CDR3, the DNA is TGTGCCAGCAGCCAAGCCCCTGCAACTAATGAAAAACTGTTTTTT.

The chain recombines TRBV6-5 with TRBJ2-3, with D possibly TRBD2 on 5 matching bases. The germline V gene encodes CDR1 MNHEY and CDR2 SVGAGI. Trimming took off 1 base at V and 2 bases at J, with 16 bases between the two ends. The CDR3 is 17 amino acids. Here the CDR3 DNA reads TGTGCCAGCAGTTACTTGGCGATGGAGCGGAACACAGATACGCAGTATTTT. Translation: CASSYLAMERNTDTQYF.

This clonotype was counted ten times or more. V is TRBV12-3 or TRBV12-4 and J is TRBJ2-1; 12 nucleotides agree with TRBD2. This CDR3 spans 16 amino acids. The ends lost 6 bases at V and 4 bases at J; junction bases unmatched: 7. The DNA of the CDR3 is TGTGCCAGCAGCCCAAGGACTAGCGGGACGTACAATGAGCAGTTCTTC. Encoded protein: CASSPRTSGTYNEQFF.

This clonotype was seen a few times. The chain carries TRBV7-6 and TRBJ1-2, with D uncertain. The germline CDR1 and CDR2 sequences are SGHVS and FNYEAQ. The CDR3 is 17 residues long. V gave up 7 bases and J gave up 2 bases, with 23 bases separating them. This chain's CDR3 is CASILPVGPFPNYGYTF. CDR3 in DNA: TGTGCCAGCATCCTCCCGGTCGGACCCTTCCCAAACTATGGCTACACCTTC.

This clonotype was picked up a small number of times. This sequence joins TRBV10-2 and TRBJ1-1; the D is unclear. The CDR3 is made up of 11 amino acids. V lost 4 bases and J lost 7, with 7 bases in between. Germline loops: CDR1 WSHSY, CDR2 SAAADI. The CDR3 sequence is CASSVDLEAFF. The CDR3 DNA reads TGCGCCAGCAGTGTTGACCTTGAAGCTTTCTTT.

The chain is built from TRBV25-1 and TRBJ2-1; D not certain. Trimming took 8 bases from V and 5 from J, leaving 4 bases between them. This CDR3 has 10 residues. The V gene's germline CDR1 is MGHDK and CDR2 SYGVNS. The CDR3 sequence: CASFNNEQFF. The CDR3 nucleotides read TGTGCCAGCTTTAACAATGAGCAGTTCTTC.

The V gene is TRBV19, the J gene TRBJ2-7, with TRBD2 matching 11 bases. The CDR3 length is 17 residues. The V segment lost 1 base and the J segment 4 bases; nucleotides outside the gene matches: 9. Per germline, CDR1 LNHDA and CDR2 SQIVND (reference sequence). The DNA for the CDR3 is TGTGCCAGTAGTATAGCCGTACCGGGACTAGCGGTTTACGAGCAGTACTTC. Translated, it gives CASSIAVPGLAVYEQYF. Together with reference TRBV19 and TRBJ2-7, the CDR3 gives the full variable domain: DGGITQSPKYLFRKEGQNVTLSCEQNLNHDAMYWYRQDPGQGLRLIYYSQIVNDFQKGDIAEGYSVSREKKESFPLTVTSAQKNPTAFYLCASSIAVPGLAVYEQYFGPGTRLTVT.

The sample holds many counts of this clonotype. The chain combines TRBV27 with TRBJ2-5; perhaps TRBD1 as D (6 bases). CDR3 size: 16 residues. Germline V gene lookup returns CDR1 MNHEY and CDR2 SMNVEV (reference sequence). V was shortened by 4 bases and J by 4 bases, with 19 bases between the two germline ends. CDR3 amino acids: CASSSYSGATGETQYF. CDR3 bases: TGTGCCAGCAGTTCTTACTCAGGGGCCACTGGAGAGACCCAGTACTTC.